Listed here are 11 T cell receptor beta chains from one sample, sequenced in a study of blood T cells in healthy people across ages. The authors ran a second PCR of roughly 6 to 12 cycles using a sample-barcoded 5' primer and a J-beta primer mix. TCRdb used MiXCR to reprocess the 5' RACE reads, holding one entry per CDR3 protein. The sample has 800,000 to 1,300,000 distinct CDR3 sequences; approximately 25% are singletons. The same sample was also used in a study of T cells of mothers and their children.

The sequencing input was blood. Source of these receptors: a girl aged 2 to 10 in good health.

The chain has TRBV5-6 and TRBJ2-5; D may match TRBD1 or TRBD2 (5 bases each). With 0 bases removed from V and 4 bases from J, the gap between germline ends came to 7 bases. The CDR3 length is 13 residues. Germline loops: CDR1 SGHDT, CDR2 YYEEEE. The CDR3 region has the DNA TGTGCCAGCAGCTTGGTAGGGACAGAGACCCAGTACTTC. It specifies CASSLVGTETQYF.

This clonotype has more than one count but fewer than ten. V and J are TRBV19 and TRBJ2-5; TRBD2 aligns across 8 bases. CDR3 size: 15 residues. From germline, CDR1 is LNHDA and CDR2 SQIVND (reference sequence). Trimming took 6 bases from V and 4 from J; bases not matched to a gene: 10. The CDR3 DNA is TGTGCCAGTAGCCACCTACCAGCGGGAGTAGAGACCCAGTACTTC. Translation: CASSHLPAGVETQYF.

This clonotype was seen a few times. V gene TRBV4-1 combines with J gene TRBJ2-3, with 10 bases lining up with TRBD2. Germline lookup yields CDR1 MGHRA and CDR2 YSYEKL. V dropped 4 bases and J dropped 3; count of bases not matched to a gene: 7. The CDR3 covers 16 residues. CDR3 amino acids: CASSRMLAGGTDTQYF. CDR3 coding DNA: TGCGCCAGCAGCCGGATGTTAGCGGGGGGAACAGATACGCAGTATTTT.

The chain recombines TRBV29-1 with TRBJ2-5, with 10 bases matching TRBD1. The J call may be in error: the DNA end matches TRBJ2-1 better. The CDR3 length is 14 residues. Germline CDR1 and CDR2: SQVTM and ANQGSEA. CDR3 sequence: CSGGQGRVHNEQFF. The CDR3 bases are TGCAGCGGGGGACAGGGGAGGGTCCACAATGAGCAGTTCTTC.

This clonotype appeared a few times. The chain joins TRBV2 to TRBJ1-2; D unclear. The CDR3 is made up of 11 amino acids. Germline values: CDR1 SNHLY, CDR2 FYNNEI. V was pared by 7 bases and J by 6 bases, with 9 bases between. CDR3 sequence reads: CASIGIDGYTF. CDR3 bases: TGTGCCAGCATCGGTATTGATGGCTACACCTTC.

This clonotype has ten or more counts. The chain uses TRBV29-1 and TRBJ2-1; 10 bases match TRBD1. Germline CDR1 is SQVTM and CDR2 is ANQGSEA. With V trimmed by 4 bases and J by 2 bases, 2 bases remained unmatched. The CDR3 consists of 14 residues. This CDR3 reads CSVVGQGAYNEQFF. The CDR3 region has the DNA TGCAGCGTTGTAGGACAGGGGGCCTACAATGAGCAGTTCTTC.

This clonotype has just a few counts. The chain couples TRBV7-2 to TRBJ2-3; 7 bases are shared with TRBD2. With V trimmed by 2 bases and J by 12 bases, 11 bases remained unmatched. CDR1 SGHTA and CDR2 FQGNSA come from the germline V gene. CDR3 length: 14 amino acids. The CDR3 loop reads CASSLMAGESRQYF. In DNA form, the CDR3 reads TGTGCCAGCAGCTTAATGGCGGGAGAATCTCGACAGTATTTT.

This clonotype was detected a few times. The chain links TRBV20-1 to TRBJ2-7; possibly TRBD2 for D (5 bases). V shed 3 bases and J shed 2 bases, with 23 bases lying between them. The CDR3 totals 17 residues. Germline lookup yields CDR1 DFQATT and CDR2 SNEGSKA (reference sequence). The DNA of the CDR3 is TGCAGTGCTAGCAATCCCCCTTCTCGGGAAGACCCCTACGAGCAGTACTTC. Its translation: CSASNPPSREDPYEQYF.

This chain uses TRBV29-1 with TRBJ1-1; D not resolved. The CDR3 consists of 11 residues. Germline CDR1 reads SQVTM; CDR2 reads ANQGSEA. Trimming took off 4 bases at V and 7 bases at J, with 10 bases between the two ends. CDR3 sequence (DNA): TGCAGCGTTGTTCTCGCGGGTGAAGCTTTCTTT. It translates to CSVVLAGEAFF.

The gene calls are TRBV29-1 and TRBJ1-4; D ambiguous. The germline gives CDR1 SQVTM, CDR2 ANQGSEA. This CDR3 region has 13 residues. V lost 4 bases, J lost 4 bases, and 10 bases lay in between. The CDR3 region is CSVGAEYNEKLFF. CDR3 DNA: TGCAGCGTTGGGGCAGAATATAATGAAAAACTGTTTTTT.

This chain uses TRBV11-2 with TRBJ2-5; 14 nucleotides agree with TRBD2. Germline lookup yields CDR1 SGHAT and CDR2 FQNNGV. Germline trimming cut 0 bases from V and 4 bases from J; bases unmatched to any gene: 1. CDR3 size: 16 residues. The CDR3 sequence: CASSLEGTSGRETQYF. The CDR3 bases are TGTGCCAGCAGCTTAGAAGGGACTAGCGGGAGAGAGACCCAGTACTTC. Looking up the rest from reference TRBV11-2 and TRBJ2-5 gives the full variable domain: EAGVAQSPRYKIIEKRQSVAFWCNPISGHATLYWYQQILGQGPKLLIQFQNNGVVDDSQLPKDRFSAERLKGVDSTLKIQPAKLEDSAVYLCASSLEGTSGRETQYFGPGTRLLVL.